The 26 T cell receptor beta chains in this list originate from one sample, sequenced in a study of T cell responses to AZD1222 COVID-19 vaccine. Assay: immunoSEQ multiplex PCR; the TCRdb copy retains only in-frame clones and omits some. This sample carries roughly 120,000 clones, roughly 80% of them seen once, and the ten largest clones take roughly 9%. Sample: peripheral blood, taken on day 0 of AZD1222 vaccination. The receptor set was obtained from an adult in good health.

The chain combines TRBV11-2 with TRBJ1-2; D gene ambiguous. The V gene's germline CDR1 is SGHAT and CDR2 FQNNGV. The germline V and J ends were trimmed by 0 bases and 0 bases, with 11 bases remaining between them. The CDR3 is 16 residues long. CDR3 sequence reads: CASSLDPGNPNYGYTF. The CDR3 DNA follows: TGTGCCAGCAGCTTAGATCCCGGGAACCCTAACTATGGCTACACCTTC.

This rearrangement joins TRBV28 to TRBJ2-3, with 7 bases that match TRBD2. Germline loops: CDR1 MDHEN, CDR2 SYDVKM. The CDR3 loop spans 15 amino acids. V trimming: 6 bases; J trimming: 6 bases; junction bases outside the gene matches: 12. In DNA, the CDR3 is TGTGCCAGCAGCAGCGTGTCTGGGGGAGGGGATACGCAGTATTTT. It translates to CASSSVSGGGDTQYF.

The chain carries TRBV6-5 and TRBJ1-4; maybe TRBD1 (5 bases). CDR1 and CDR2 from the germline V gene are MNHEY and SVGAGI. Trimming removed 6 bases from V and 13 bases from J, with 12 bases in between. The CDR3 runs 11 residues. CDR3 nucleotide sequence: TGTGCCAGCAGCTCTCAGGGTCGACTGTTTTTT. It specifies CASSSQGRLFF.

V usage is TRBV7-9 and J usage is TRBJ2-7; D remains unclear. Trimming left V 0 bases short and J 1 base short, with 4 bases between. The CDR3 loop spans 13 amino acids. Germline CDR1 and CDR2: SEHNR and FQNEAQ (reference sequence). The CDR3 spells CASSLALSYEQYF. The CDR3 DNA sequence: TGTGCCAGCAGCTTAGCACTTTCCTACGAGCAGTACTTC.

The chain is built from TRBV6-6 and TRBJ2-5; the D call may be TRBD1 or TRBD2 (5 bases each). Germline V gives CDR1 MNHNY, CDR2 SVGAGI (reference sequence). Trimming took 8 bases from V and 7 from J, leaving 20 bases between them. The CDR3 is made up of 14 amino acids. This chain's CDR3 is CASVGAPTGGTQYF. The CDR3 nucleotides are TGTGCCAGCGTCGGGGCCCCTACGGGTGGGACCCAGTACTTC.

As to this clone: The same CDR3 is also encoded by other DNA sequences in this sample. V gene TRBV9 combines with J gene TRBJ1-1; D not resolved. In germline, CDR1 is SGDLS, CDR2 YYNGEE. This CDR3 has 13 residues. With 2 bases removed from V and 2 bases from J, the gap between germline ends came to 7 bases. CDR3 amino acids: CASSVDRNTEAFF. The CDR3 DNA reads TGTGCCAGCAGCGTGGACCGAAACACTGAAGCTTTCTTT.

The chain carries TRBV27 and TRBJ2-7; D gene ambiguous. Germline V gene lookup returns CDR1 MNHEY and CDR2 SMNVEV (reference sequence). With 6 bases removed from V and 1 base from J, the gap between germline ends came to 10 bases. This CDR3 contains 13 residues. CDR3 bases: TGTGCCAGCAGCCCCTCGGGTTCCTACGAGCAGTACTTC. It encodes CASSPSGSYEQYF.

This chain connects TRBV7-8 to TRBJ1-2; possibly TRBD1 for D (5 bases). The CDR3 is made up of 16 amino acids. The V gene lost 4 bases and the J gene lost 4 bases, with 19 bases spanning the gap. Germline values: CDR1 SGHVS, CDR2 FQNEAQ. In DNA, the CDR3 is TGTGCCAGCAGCTCTTTCTCGGCACAGGCATTCTATGGCTACACCTTC. Amino acids: CASSSFSAQAFYGYTF. The whole variable domain, filled in from reference TRBV7-8 and TRBJ1-2, reads GAGVSQSPRYKVAKRGQDVALRCDPISGHVSLFWYQQALGQGPEFLTYFQNEAQLDKSGLPSDRFFAERPEGSVSTLKIQRTQQEDSAVYLCASSSFSAQAFYGYTFGSGTRLTVV.

This chain joins TRBV7-2 and TRBJ1-4, with D uncertain. The ends were cut back, 3 bases at V and 9 bases at J, with 23 bases in the middle. Per the germline V gene, CDR1 is SGHTA and CDR2 is FQGNSA. This CDR3 region has 17 residues. CDR3 nucleotides: TGTGCCAGCAGCTTTAGCTCTCTGGTGGGCCCGGGGAAAAAACTGTTTTTT. This gives the protein CASSFSSLVGPGKKLFF.

This chain connects TRBV21-1 to TRBJ2-1; the table calls TRBD1, which could not be checked here. TRBV21-1 is given as a pseudogene. CDR3 length: 19 residues. CDR3 nucleotides: TGTGCCAGCAGCAAAGAATCTCGGGATGGTACAGGGGGGGTCAATGAGCAGTTCTTC. Its translation is CASSKESRDGTGGVNEQFF.

For the CDR3, the DNA is TGTGCCAGCAGCCGAGGGGGACTACGCCAAGAGACCCAGTACTTC. Its translation is CASSRGGLRQETQYF. This chain uses TRBV7-8 with TRBJ2-5; D possibly corresponds to TRBD2 (7 bases). The CDR3 loop spans 15 amino acids. Germline V gives CDR1 SGHVS, CDR2 FQNEAQ. Trimming pared 5 bases from V and 1 base from J, leaving 14 bases between. The entire variable domain, with the rest obtained from reference TRBV7-8 and TRBJ2-5, is as follows: GAGVSQSPRYKVAKRGQDVALRCDPISGHVSLFWYQQALGQGPEFLTYFQNEAQLDKSGLPSDRFFAERPEGSVSTLKIQRTQQEDSAVYLCASSRGGLRQETQYFGPGTRLLVL.

This chain connects TRBV19 to TRBJ1-2; 7 bases map to TRBD1. Germline lookup yields CDR1 LNHDA and CDR2 SQIVND (reference sequence). The CDR3 extends over 15 amino acids. With V trimmed by 6 bases and J by 4 bases, 11 bases remained unmatched. CDR3 sequence: CASRLQGTAPYGYTF. The CDR3 DNA follows: TGTGCCAGTAGATTACAGGGGACTGCGCCCTATGGCTACACCTTC.

The DNA for the CDR3 is TGTGCCAGCTCACCCTCCCTTGGGCGGGAGAGGGGCACAGATACGCAGTATTTT. It yields the protein CASSPSLGRERGTDTQYF. The chain combines TRBV18 with TRBJ2-3; 7 nucleotides match TRBD2. This CDR3 spans 18 amino acids. V was clipped by 3 bases and J by 1 base; unmatched bases: 13. CDR1 and CDR2 from the germline V gene are KGHSH and LQKENI. Full variable domain (remainder filled in from reference TRBV18 and TRBJ2-3): NAGVMQNPRHLVRRRGQEARLRCSPMKGHSHVYWYRQLPEEGLKFMVYLQKENIIDESGMPKERFSAEFPKEGPSILRIQQVVRGDSAAYFCASSPSLGRERGTDTQYFGPGTRLTVL.

V usage is TRBV5-1 and J usage is TRBJ2-7; D may be TRBD2 (6 bases). Trimming took 4 bases from V and 6 from J, leaving 20 bases between them. Germline V gives CDR1 SGHRS, CDR2 YFSETQ. This CDR3 has 15 amino acids. The CDR3 nucleotides are TGCGCCAGCAGCCCCGGGGACTTGAGCACTGCCGAGCAGTACTTC. Translating it yields CASSPGDLSTAEQYF.

The chain couples TRBV7-6 to TRBJ1-6, with 8 positions matching TRBD1. CDR1 and CDR2 (germline): SGHVS, FNYEAQ. The CDR3 covers 16 residues. J was trimmed by 5 bases and V by 2 bases; bases with no gene match: 5. In DNA, the CDR3 is TGTGCCAGCAGCTTACAACAGGGGGGTGATAATTCACCCCTCCACTTT. As protein: CASSLQQGGDNSPLHF.

This chain connects TRBV5-1 to TRBJ1-4; 7 positions agree with TRBD1. CDR1 is SGHRS and CDR2 is YFSETQ in the germline V gene. The length of the CDR3 is 14 residues. The junction had 7 bases not matched to a gene; V was cut back by 3 bases and J by 8 bases. CDR3 bases: TGCGCCAGCAGCTCAGGGGGTTTAAAAGAAAAACTGTTTTTT. It yields the protein CASSSGGLKEKLFF.

The chain has TRBV28 and TRBJ2-1, with TRBD2 matching 7 bases. V dropped 5 bases and J dropped 10; count of bases not matched to a gene: 8. The CDR3 runs to 13 residues. In germline, CDR1 is MDHEN, CDR2 SYDVKM. The CDR3 sequence: CASSLGLVGEQFF. CDR3 nucleotide sequence: TGTGCCAGCAGTCTTGGACTAGTGGGCGAGCAGTTCTTC.

This sequence joins TRBV5-1 and TRBJ1-2; perhaps TRBD1 as D (6 bases). The CDR3 is 14 residues long. Germline-derived CDR1 and CDR2 are SGHRS and YFSETQ. Trimming removed 2 bases from V and 4 bases from J, with 12 bases in between. Written as DNA, the CDR3 is TGCGCCAGCAGCTTTTCAGGACAGATCTATGGCTACACCTTC. Translated: CASSFSGQIYGYTF.

The CDR3 loop reads CASSEGQEEQYF. The CDR3 DNA is TGTGCCAGCAGTGAGGGACAGGAGGAGCAGTACTTC. The V call is TRBV2, the J call TRBJ2-7; 8 bases match TRBD1. Germline values: CDR1 SNHLY, CDR2 FYNNEI. This CDR3 has 12 amino acids. The V and J ends lost 3 bases and 7 bases, in that order; junction bases with no gene match: 2.

The CDR3 region has the DNA TGTGCCAGCAAACGCTCCACCGGGGAGCTGTTTTTT. It translates to CASKRSTGELFF. The chain couples TRBV27 to TRBJ2-2; D is uncertain. With 7 bases removed from V and 4 bases from J, the gap between germline ends came to 7 bases. Germline V gene data show CDR1 as MNHEY and CDR2 as SMNVEV (reference sequence). The CDR3 runs 12 residues.

The rearrangement links TRBV7-9 to TRBJ2-7; D possibly corresponds to TRBD1 (6 bases). CDR3 size: 13 residues. The V end lost 5 bases, the J end lost 2 bases, and 10 bases lay between the germline ends. CDR1 is SEHNR, CDR2 FQNEAQ, per germline (reference sequence). The CDR3 is CASSPGQTYEQYF. The CDR3 nucleotides read TGTGCCAGCAGCCCTGGACAGACCTACGAGCAGTACTTC.

The V and J genes are TRBV6-5 and TRBJ1-5; D ambiguous. This CDR3 contains 15 residues. Trimming stripped 2 bases from V and 0 bases from J, with 8 bases between. Per the germline V gene, CDR1 is MNHEY and CDR2 is SVGAGI. The CDR3 DNA follows: TGTGCCAGCAGTTACGGGCCGGGTAGCAATCAGCCCCAGCATTTT. Translated: CASSYGPGSNQPQHF.

This chain links TRBV6-5 with TRBJ2-1, with TRBD1 matching over 7 bases. This CDR3 spans 14 amino acids. Trimming took 1 base from V and 3 from J; bases not matched to a gene: 0. Germline V CDR1 and CDR2: MNHEY, SVGAGI. CDR3 in amino acids: CASSYYRGYNEQFF. In nucleotides, the CDR3 is TGTGCCAGCAGTTACTACAGGGGCTACAATGAGCAGTTCTTC.

V gene TRBV3-1 (or the pseudogene TRBV3-2) combines with J gene TRBJ2-1; D may correspond to TRBD1 or TRBD2 (5 bases each). V was cut by 4 bases and J by 4 bases, with 8 bases left in between. In germline, CDR1 is LGHDT, CDR2 YNNKEL (reference sequence). The CDR3 has 13 amino acids. The CDR3: CASSRGPYNEQFF. Here the CDR3 DNA reads TGTGCCAGCAGCCGGGGACCGTACAATGAGCAGTTCTTC.

In nucleotides, the CDR3 is TGTGCCAGCAGCGTCGACGGCAGGGGCATCTATGGCTACACCTTC. Amino acid sequence: CASSVDGRGIYGYTF. The V and J genes are TRBV9 and TRBJ1-2; a possible D gene is TRBD1 (6 bases). Germline CDR1 SGDLS, CDR2 YYNGEE. This CDR3 has 15 amino acids. Trimming cost V 2 bases and J 4 bases, with 15 bases left between them.

V and J are TRBV28 and TRBJ2-1; 8 bases align to TRBD2. Germline V gene lookup returns CDR1 MDHEN and CDR2 SYDVKM. This CDR3 has 19 residues. V dropped 5 bases and J dropped 1; count of bases not matched to a gene: 16. The CDR3 protein is CASSPLLDSSGWSYNEQFF. The CDR3 nucleotides are TGTGCCAGCAGTCCTCTACTCGACTCTAGCGGGTGGTCCTACAATGAGCAGTTCTTC.